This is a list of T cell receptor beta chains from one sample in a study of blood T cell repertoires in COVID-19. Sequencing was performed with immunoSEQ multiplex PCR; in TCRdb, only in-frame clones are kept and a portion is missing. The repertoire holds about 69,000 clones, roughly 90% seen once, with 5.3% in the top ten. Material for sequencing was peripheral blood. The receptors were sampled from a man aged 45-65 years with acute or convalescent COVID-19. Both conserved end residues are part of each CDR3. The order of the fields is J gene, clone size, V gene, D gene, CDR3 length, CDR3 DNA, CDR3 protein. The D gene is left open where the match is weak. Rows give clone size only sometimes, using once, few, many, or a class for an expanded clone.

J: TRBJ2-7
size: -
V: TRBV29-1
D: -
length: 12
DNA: TGCAGCGTTGAAGATACGGGGTACGAGCAGTACTTC
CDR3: CSVEDTGYEQYF

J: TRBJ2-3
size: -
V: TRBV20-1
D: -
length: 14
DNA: TGCAGTGCTAGTTTAGGCGGTAGCACAGATACGCAGTATTTT
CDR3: CSASLGGSTDTQYF

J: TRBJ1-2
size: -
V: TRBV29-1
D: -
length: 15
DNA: TGCAGCGTTTTTGGGACACCAGCTTCTAACTATGGCTACACCTTC
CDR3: CSVFGTPASNYGYTF

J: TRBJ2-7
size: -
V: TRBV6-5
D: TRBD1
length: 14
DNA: TGTGCCAGCAGACTCCGGGACAGCACCTACGAGCAGTACTTC
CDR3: CASRLRDSTYEQYF

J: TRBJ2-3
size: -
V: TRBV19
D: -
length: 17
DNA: TGTGCCAGTAGATCCAAGAGCGGATACACTGGAACAGATACGCAGTATTTT
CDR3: CASRSKSGYTGTDTQYF

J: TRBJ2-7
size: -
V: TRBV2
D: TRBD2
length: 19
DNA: TGTGCCAGCAGTGTCCAGCGGGGGGTCCTTGGCAATCCATCCTACGAGCAGTACTTC
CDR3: CASSVQRGVLGNPSYEQYF

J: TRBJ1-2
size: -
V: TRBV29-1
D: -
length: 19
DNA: TGCAGCGTGTGGGGCGAACCCGTTACCGGGACACAAACTAACTATGGCTACACCTTC
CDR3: CSVWGEPVTGTQTNYGYTF

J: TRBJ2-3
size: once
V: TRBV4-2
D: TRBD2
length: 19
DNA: TGTGCCAGCAGCCGAACCCGATTGACTAGCGGGAGTATGGGGGATACGCAGTATTTT
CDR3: CASSRTRLTSGSMGDTQYF

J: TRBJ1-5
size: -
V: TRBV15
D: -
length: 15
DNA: TGTGCCACCAGTCATCCGGGCGGGAGCAATCAGCCCCAGCATTTT
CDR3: CATSHPGGSNQPQHF

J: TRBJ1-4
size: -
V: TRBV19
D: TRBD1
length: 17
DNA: TGTGCCAGTAGTATCACGGACAGGGGCCACCTTAATGAAAAACTGTTTTTT
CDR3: CASSITDRGHLNEKLFF

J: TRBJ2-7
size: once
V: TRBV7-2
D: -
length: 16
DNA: TGTGCCAGCAGTCGCGCGCGGACTCTGAGCTCCTACGAGCAGTACTTC
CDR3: CASSRARTLSSYEQYF

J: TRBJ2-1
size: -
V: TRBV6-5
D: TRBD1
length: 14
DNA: TGTGCCAGCCCGAATGATCGACAGGGGCGGGAGCAGTTCTTC
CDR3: CASPNDRQGREQFF

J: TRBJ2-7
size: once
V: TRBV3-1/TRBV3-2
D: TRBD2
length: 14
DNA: TGTGCCAGCAGCCGGACTAGCGGGAGCTACGAGCAGTACTTC
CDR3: CASSRTSGSYEQYF

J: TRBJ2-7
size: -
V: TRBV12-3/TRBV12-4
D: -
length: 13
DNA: TGTGCCAGCAGTCCTGGACAAACCTACGAGCAGTACTTC
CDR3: CASSPGQTYEQYF

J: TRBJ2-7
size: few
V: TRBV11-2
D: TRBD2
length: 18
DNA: TGTGCCAGCAGCCCACTCTCTCGGGGAGCGGGAGTCACCTACGAGCAGTACTTC
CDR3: CASSPLSRGAGVTYEQYF

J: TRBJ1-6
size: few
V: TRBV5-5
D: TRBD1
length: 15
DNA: TGTGCCAGCAGCTTGACAGGGGTGTACAATTCACCCCTCCACTTT
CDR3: CASSLTGVYNSPLHF

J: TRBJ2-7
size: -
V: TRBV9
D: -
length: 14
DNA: TGTGCCAGCAGCGTTAATCCCTCGGGGTACGAGCAGTACTTC
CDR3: CASSVNPSGYEQYF

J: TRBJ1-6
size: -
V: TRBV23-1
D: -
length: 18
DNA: TGCGCCAGCAGTCACCTTACTGGACAGACAGCTTTCGTGGCACCCCTCCACTTT
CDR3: CASSHLTGQTAFVAPLHF

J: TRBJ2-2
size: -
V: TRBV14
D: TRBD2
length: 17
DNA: TGTGCCAGCAGCCAGTTCCTCGGACTAGCACCAACCGGGGAGCTGTTTTTT
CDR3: CASSQFLGLAPTGELFF

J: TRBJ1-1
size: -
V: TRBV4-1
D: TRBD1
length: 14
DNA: TGCGCCAGCAGCCAAGAATGGCAGGGGGCGGAAGCTTTCTTT
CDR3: CASSQEWQGAEAFF

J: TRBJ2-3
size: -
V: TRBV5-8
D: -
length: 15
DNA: TGTGCCAGCAGCTTGGGGATTAAAGGGGCAGATACGCAGTATTTT
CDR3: CASSLGIKGADTQYF

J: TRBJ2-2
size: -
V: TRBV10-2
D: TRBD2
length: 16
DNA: TGCGCCAGCAGTCCCGCCGGGGCGGGGGGCACCGGGGAGCTGTTTTTT
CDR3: CASSPAGAGGTGELFF

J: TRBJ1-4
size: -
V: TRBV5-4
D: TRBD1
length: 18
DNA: TGTGCCAGCAGCTTGCACTGGACAGGGGGCGGATCTAATGAAAAACTGTTTTTT
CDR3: CASSLHWTGGGSNEKLFF

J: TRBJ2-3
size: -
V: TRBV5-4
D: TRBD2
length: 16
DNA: TGTGCCAGCAGCCCCTATAGCGGGAGTCGAGAAGATACGCAGTATTTT
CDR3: CASSPYSGSREDTQYF

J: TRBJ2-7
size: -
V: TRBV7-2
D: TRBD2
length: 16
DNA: TGTGCCAGCAGCACAGACACAGAGCGGGGCTCCTACGAGCAGTACTTC
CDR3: CASSTDTERGSYEQYF

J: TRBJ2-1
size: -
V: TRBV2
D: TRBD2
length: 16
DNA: TGTGCCAGCAGTGAAAGTAGCGGGAGGGCCTACAATGAGCAGTTCTTC
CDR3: CASSESSGRAYNEQFF

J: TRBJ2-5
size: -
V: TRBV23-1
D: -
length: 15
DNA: TGCGCCAGCAGTCAAAGGCGGCAGACCCAAGAGACCCAGTACTTC
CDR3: CASSQRRQTQETQYF

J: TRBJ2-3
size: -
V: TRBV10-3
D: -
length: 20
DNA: TGTGCCATCAGTGGCGGCCTGGTGACAGGACAAGGTACTAGCACAGATACGCAGTATTTT
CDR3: CAISGGLVTGQGTSTDTQYF

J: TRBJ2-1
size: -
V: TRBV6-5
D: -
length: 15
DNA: TGTGCCAGCAGCCGGGGAGTGCGAGGCGGGGATGAGCAGTTCTTC
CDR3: CASSRGVRGGDEQFF

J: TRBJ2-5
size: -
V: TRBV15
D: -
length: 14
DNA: TGTGCCACCAGCAGAGAACAGGGTCTAGGGACCCAGTACTTC
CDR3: CATSREQGLGTQYF

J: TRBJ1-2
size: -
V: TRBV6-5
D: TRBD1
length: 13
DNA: TGTGCCAGCAGCCGGACAGGGTCCTATGGCTACACCTTC
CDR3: CASSRTGSYGYTF

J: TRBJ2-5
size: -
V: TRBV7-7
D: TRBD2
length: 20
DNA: TGTGCCAGCAGCTTAGGCACAGGGGCTCGACTAGCGGGGTTCCAAGAGACCCAGTACTTC
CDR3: CASSLGTGARLAGFQETQYF

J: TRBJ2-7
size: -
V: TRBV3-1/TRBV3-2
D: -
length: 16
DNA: TGTGCCAGCAGCCAAGATAGGGAGGCTCCCTCATACGAGCAGTACTTC
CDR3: CASSQDREAPSYEQYF